Listed here is a single T cell receptor (beta chain). The entry originates in a study of blood T cell repertoires in COVID-19. Study information: Italy, Spain and the United States were the sources of the convalescent and acute COVID-19 samples.

Recovered participants had two consecutive negative NP/OP PCR tests, healthcare professional clearance, or symptom resolution. Per the study methods: Estimation of nucleated cell counts relied on the amplification of reference gene primers. Profiled with immunoSEQ multiplex PCR; TCRdb holds only in-frame clones, not every one. D and trimming were read from the DNA, whereas the V and J calls and clone size are those reported in that table. The sample holds more than 300,000 clones, 70% to 90% seen once. This CDR3 comprises 14 residues. With 1 base removed from V and 6 bases from J, the gap between germline ends came to 10 bases. CDR1 is LGHDT and CDR2 is YNNKEL in the germline V gene (reference sequence).

The sequenced sample consisted of PBMCs or T cells enriched from blood (not recorded which). The chain links TRBV3-1 (or the pseudogene TRBV3-2) to TRBJ2-1; a possible D gene is TRBD2 (5 bases). This receptor was identified in a woman younger than 45 who had recovered from COVID-19. CDR3 residues: CASSQVLAPNEQFF. The CDR3 bases are TGTGCCAGCAGCCAAGTCCTAGCCCCCAATGAGCAGTTCTTC.